This is a list of T cell receptor beta chains from one sample in a study of graft-versus-host responses after intestinal transplantation. Sequenced by immunoSEQ multiplex PCR; TCRdb stores in-frame clones only, minus some. The sample lists 90,000 to 150,000 clones, roughly 96% occurring once. The antigens for these receptors are not known. The sequences come from unstimulated CD8+ T cells sorted from spleen or lymph node cells, collected before intestinal transplant. The receptors stem from a human donor who received an intestinal transplant. The CDR3 runs from the conserved cysteine through the conserved F or W. Each record gives: J gene, clone size, CDR3 length, D gene, V gene, CDR3 DNA, CDR3 protein. A D gene is named only where the DNA matches it firmly. Size is omitted from some rows. Given values are once, few, many or a class for expanded clones.

TRBJ2-5 . 16 TRBD1 TRBV2 TGTGCCAGCAGTGTCCGGACAGGCGGATCCCAAGAGACCCAGTACTTC CASSVRTGGSQETQYF
TRBJ2-1 . 15 . TRBV7-3 TGTGCCAGCAGCTTGGAACTAACCAAATACAATGAGCAGTTCTTC CASSLELTKYNEQFF
TRBJ2-2 . 17 TRBD2 TRBV4-1 TGCGCCAGCAGCCCGGCTAGCGGGTTACCGAACACCGGGGAGCTGTTTTTT CASSPASGLPNTGELFF
TRBJ1-2 . 15 TRBD1 TRBV28 TGTGCCAGCAGTCCCCCTTTGGACAGGTGGTATGGCTACACCTTC CASSPPLDRWYGYTF
TRBJ2-1 . 14 . TRBV10-3 TGTGCCATCAGTGAGTCGACTCTGAGCAATGAGCAGTTCTTC CAISESTLSNEQFF
TRBJ2-5 . 15 TRBD1 TRBV5-6 TGTGCCAGCAGCTTGGGGACAGGTTTACAAGAGACCCAGTACTTC CASSLGTGLQETQYF
TRBJ2-1 once 17 TRBD2 TRBV7-9 TGTGCCAGCAGCCCCGGACTAGCGGTAATCTCCTACAATGAGCAGTTCTTC CASSPGLAVISYNEQFF
TRBJ2-3 . 14 . TRBV2 TGTGCCAGTCAACAGGGACTTCTCACAGATACGCAGTATTTT CASQQGLLTDTQYF
TRBJ2-1 . 15 TRBD2 TRBV10-3 TGTGCCATCAGTGTGAGGGAGGGCCCTCGGGATGAGCAGTTCTTC CAISVREGPRDEQFF
TRBJ2-1 . 13 . TRBV19 TGTGCCAGTAGTATAGCCCTGGCAAATGAGCAGTTCTTC CASSIALANEQFF
TRBJ1-2 once 13 . TRBV7-6 TGTGCCAGCAGCTTAGCCCCAGGGGATGGCTACACCTTC CASSLAPGDGYTF
TRBJ2-1 once 16 . TRBV5-1 TGCGCCAGCAGCTGGGGTCGGCTTCGGAACTACAATGAGCAGTTCTTC CASSWGRLRNYNEQFF
TRBJ2-7 . 14 TRBD1 TRBV27 TGTGCCAGCTCGACAGGGATCCTGTCCTACGAGCAGTACTTC CASSTGILSYEQYF
TRBJ2-5 . 15 TRBD1 TRBV7-8 TGTGCCAGCAGCTCGCCGGGACAGGGGGGGGAGACCCAGTACTTC CASSSPGQGGETQYF
TRBJ1-4 . 15 . TRBV4-3 TGCGCCAGCAGCCAAGGGTCCCACCGGGGGGAAAAACTGTTTTTT CASSQGSHRGEKLFF
TRBJ2-1 . 17 TRBD2 TRBV11-2 TGTGCCAGCAGCTTAGAGTTTAGCGGGGTTGCATACAATGAGCAGTTCTTC CASSLEFSGVAYNEQFF
TRBJ2-5 . 17 TRBD2 TRBV27 TGTGCCAGCAGTTTATCATCTTGGCTAGCGGGGCAAGAGACCCAGTACTTC CASSLSSWLAGQETQYF
TRBJ2-2 . 17 . TRBV7-3 TGTGCCAGCAGCTTAACCCGGGGAGGTGAGACCACCGGGGAGCTGTTTTTT CASSLTRGGETTGELFF
TRBJ1-5 . 14 . TRBV5-4 TGTGCCAGCAGCTGGGACGGTCGCAATCAGCCCCAGCATTTT CASSWDGRNQPQHF
TRBJ2-1 . 15 . TRBV4-1 TGCGCCAGCAGCCGTACTAGCAGGACATACAATGAGCAGTTCTTC CASSRTSRTYNEQFF
TRBJ1-1 . 14 TRBD1 TRBV6-5 TGTGCCAGCAGCCTGGGACAGATGAACACTGAAGCTTTCTTT CASSLGQMNTEAFF
TRBJ2-1 few 19 TRBD2 TRBV7-9 TGTGCCAGCAGCTCTCCGGGACTAGCGGGAGGACTCTCCTACAATGAGCAGTTCTTC CASSSPGLAGGLSYNEQFF
TRBJ2-1 . 15 . TRBV5-1 TGCGCCAGCAGCTTAAGGGTCGAAATTTACAATGAGCAGTTCTTC CASSLRVEIYNEQFF
TRBJ2-3 few 12 . TRBV19 TGTGCCGGATACATTAGCACAGATACGCAGTATTTT CAGYISTDTQYF